This T cell receptor (beta chain) was obtained from a study of blood T cells in healthy people across ages. General observations from the study: Naive CD4+ cell counts and diversity both ran higher in long-lived than in aged donors. Significant beta diversity loss was already apparent by age approximately 42, declining roughly linearly.

The sample holds a few counts of this clonotype. Its antigen is unknown. A second PCR, run for roughly 6 to 11 cycles, used a sample-barcoded 5' primer plus a J-beta primer mix. Each CDR3 protein is one row after TCRdb ran MiXCR on the 5' RACE reads. The data show 550,000 to 750,000 distinct CDR3 sequences, under 25% seen once. V gave up 1 base and J gave up 1 base, with 8 bases separating them. CDR3 length equals 15 residues. Looked up from germline, CDR1 is SEHNR and CDR2 is FQNEAQ (reference sequence). The receptor comes from a man in his 70s in good health. What was sequenced was blood. The V call is TRBV7-9, the J call TRBJ1-3; D unresolved. The CDR3 sequence is CASSLEGKSGNTIYF. In nucleotides, the CDR3 is TGTGCCAGCAGCTTAGAAGGGAAGTCTGGAAACACCATATATTTT.